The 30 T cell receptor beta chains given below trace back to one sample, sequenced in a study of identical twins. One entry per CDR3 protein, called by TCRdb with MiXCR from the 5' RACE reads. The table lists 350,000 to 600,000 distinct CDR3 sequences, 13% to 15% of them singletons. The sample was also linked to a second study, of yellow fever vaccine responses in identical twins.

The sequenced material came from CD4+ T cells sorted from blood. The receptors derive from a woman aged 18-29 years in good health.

The chain's CDR3 is CSAGDSGRGADEQFF. The CDR3 coding sequence is TGCAGTGCCGGGGATAGCGGCCGAGGCGCCGATGAGCAGTTCTTC. J is TRBJ2-1 and V is TRBV20-1, with a possible D match to TRBD2 (6 bases). V was cut by 6 bases and J by 8 bases, with 23 bases left in between. The CDR3 extends over 15 amino acids. Germline CDR1 reads DFQATT; CDR2 reads SNEGSKA (reference sequence).

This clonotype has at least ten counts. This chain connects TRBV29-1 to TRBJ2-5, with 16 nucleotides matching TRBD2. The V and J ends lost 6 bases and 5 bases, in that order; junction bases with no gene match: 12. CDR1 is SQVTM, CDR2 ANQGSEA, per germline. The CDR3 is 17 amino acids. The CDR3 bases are TGCAGCGTAACCGGGACTAGCGGGAGGGGGCCCCCGGAGACCCAGTACTTC. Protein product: CSVTGTSGRGPPETQYF.

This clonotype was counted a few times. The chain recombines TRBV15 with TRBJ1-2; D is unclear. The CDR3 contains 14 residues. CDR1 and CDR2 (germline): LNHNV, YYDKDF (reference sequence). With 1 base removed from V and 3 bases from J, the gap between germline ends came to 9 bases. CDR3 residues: CATSRAGGDYGYTF. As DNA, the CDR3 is TGTGCCACCAGCAGAGCGGGTGGGGACTATGGCTACACCTTC.

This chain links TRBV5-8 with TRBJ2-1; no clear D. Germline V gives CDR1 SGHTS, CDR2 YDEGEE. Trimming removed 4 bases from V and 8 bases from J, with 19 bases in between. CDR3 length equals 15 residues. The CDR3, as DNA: TGTGCCAGCAGCCTGCGCGTGGGTGGAACGTATGAGCAGTTCTTC. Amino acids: CASSLRVGGTYEQFF.

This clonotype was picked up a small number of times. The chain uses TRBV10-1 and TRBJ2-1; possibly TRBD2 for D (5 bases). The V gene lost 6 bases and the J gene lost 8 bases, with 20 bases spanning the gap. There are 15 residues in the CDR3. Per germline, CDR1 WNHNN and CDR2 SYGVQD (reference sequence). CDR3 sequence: CASSEGMSLRDEQFF. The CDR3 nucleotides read TGCGCCAGCAGCGAGGGAATGAGCCTTAGGGATGAGCAGTTCTTC.

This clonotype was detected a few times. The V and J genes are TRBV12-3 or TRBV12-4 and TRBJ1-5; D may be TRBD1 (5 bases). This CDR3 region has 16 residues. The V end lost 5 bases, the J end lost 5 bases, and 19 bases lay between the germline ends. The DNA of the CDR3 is TGTGCCAGCAGTGCCCCAAGTGGGTGGGGGGATCAGCCCCAGCATTTT. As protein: CASSAPSGWGDQPQHF.

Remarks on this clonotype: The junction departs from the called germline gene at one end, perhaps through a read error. DNA for the CDR3: TGTGCCAGCAGTAACCAAGGTGGCCTCTATGCCTACACCTTC. Protein product: CASSNQGGLYAYTF. V is TRBV6-5 and J is TRBJ1-2, with unresolved D. Germline CDR1 MNHEY, CDR2 SVGAGI. The CDR3 has 14 amino acids.

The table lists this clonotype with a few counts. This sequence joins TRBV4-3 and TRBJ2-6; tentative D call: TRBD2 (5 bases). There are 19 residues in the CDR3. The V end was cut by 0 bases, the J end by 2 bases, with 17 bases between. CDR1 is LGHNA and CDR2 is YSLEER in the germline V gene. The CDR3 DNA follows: TGCGCCAGCAGCCAAGATCTGGCTCGGGGATATCCTGGGGCCAACGTCCTGACTTTC. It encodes CASSQDLARGYPGANVLTF.

The CDR3 spells CSVEGGTGAHDTQYF. Here the CDR3 DNA reads TGCAGCGTTGAAGGCGGGACAGGGGCCCACGATACGCAGTATTTT. The chain has TRBV29-1 and TRBJ2-3, with 10 bases fitting TRBD1. The CDR3 is 15 residues long. The V and J ends lost 1 base and 6 bases, in that order; junction bases with no gene match: 7. From germline, CDR1 is SQVTM and CDR2 ANQGSEA.

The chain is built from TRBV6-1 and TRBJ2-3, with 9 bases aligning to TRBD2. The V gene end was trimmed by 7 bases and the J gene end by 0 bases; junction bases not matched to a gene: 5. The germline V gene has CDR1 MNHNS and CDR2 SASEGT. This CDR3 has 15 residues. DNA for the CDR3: TGTGCCAGCACCCGGACTAGCGCGAGCACAGATACGCAGTATTTT. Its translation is CASTRTSASTDTQYF.

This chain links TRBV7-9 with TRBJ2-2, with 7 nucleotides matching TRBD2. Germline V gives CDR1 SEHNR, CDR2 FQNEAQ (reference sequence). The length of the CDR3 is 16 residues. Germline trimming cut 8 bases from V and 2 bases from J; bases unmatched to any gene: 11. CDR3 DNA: TGTGCCAGCCCGCCTCCTAGCGGCTCAAACACCGGGGAGCTGTTTTTT. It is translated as CASPPPSGSNTGELFF.

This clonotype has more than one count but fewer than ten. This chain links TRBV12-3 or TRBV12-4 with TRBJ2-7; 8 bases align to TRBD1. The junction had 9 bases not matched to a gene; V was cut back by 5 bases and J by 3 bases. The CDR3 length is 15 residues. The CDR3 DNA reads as TGTGCCAGCAGTCCCCAAGAGACAGGGGACTACGAGCAGTACTTC. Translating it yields CASSPQETGDYEQYF.

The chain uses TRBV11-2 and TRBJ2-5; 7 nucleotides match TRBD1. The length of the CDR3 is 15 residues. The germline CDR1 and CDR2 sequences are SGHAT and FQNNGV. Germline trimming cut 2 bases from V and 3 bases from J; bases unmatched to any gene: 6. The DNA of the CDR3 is TGTGCCAGCAGCTTAACAGGGGAACTCGAAGAGACCCAGTACTTC. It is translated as CASSLTGELEETQYF.

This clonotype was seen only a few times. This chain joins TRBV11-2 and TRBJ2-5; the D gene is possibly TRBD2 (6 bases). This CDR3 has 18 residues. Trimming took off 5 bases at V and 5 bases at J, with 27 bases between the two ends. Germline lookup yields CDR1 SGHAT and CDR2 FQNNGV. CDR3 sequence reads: CASSPVQFSGFRGETQYF. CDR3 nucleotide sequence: TGTGCCAGCAGCCCCGTGCAATTTAGCGGATTCAGAGGCGAGACCCAGTACTTC. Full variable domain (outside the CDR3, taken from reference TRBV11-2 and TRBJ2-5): EAGVAQSPRYKIIEKRQSVAFWCNPISGHATLYWYQQILGQGPKLLIQFQNNGVVDDSQLPKDRFSAERLKGVDSTLKIQPAKLEDSAVYLCASSPVQFSGFRGETQYFGPGTRLLVL.

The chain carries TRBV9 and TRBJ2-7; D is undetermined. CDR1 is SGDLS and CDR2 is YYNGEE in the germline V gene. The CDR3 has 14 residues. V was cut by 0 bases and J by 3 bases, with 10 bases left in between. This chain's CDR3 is CASSVVKGLYEQYF. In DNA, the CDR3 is TGTGCCAGCAGCGTAGTCAAAGGCCTCTACGAGCAGTACTTC. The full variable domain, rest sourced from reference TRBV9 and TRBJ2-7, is DSGVTQTPKHLITATGQRVTLRCSPRSGDLSVYWYQQSLDQGLQFLIQYYNGEERAKGNILERFSAQQFPDLHSELNLSSLELGDSALYFCASSVVKGLYEQYFGPGTRLTVT.

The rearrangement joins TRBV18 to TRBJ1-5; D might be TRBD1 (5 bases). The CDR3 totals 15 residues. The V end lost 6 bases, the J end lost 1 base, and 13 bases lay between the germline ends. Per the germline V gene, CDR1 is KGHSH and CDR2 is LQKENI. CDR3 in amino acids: CASSPIEGSNQPQHF. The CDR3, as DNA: TGTGCCAGCTCCCCGATAGAGGGGAGCAATCAGCCCCAGCATTTT.

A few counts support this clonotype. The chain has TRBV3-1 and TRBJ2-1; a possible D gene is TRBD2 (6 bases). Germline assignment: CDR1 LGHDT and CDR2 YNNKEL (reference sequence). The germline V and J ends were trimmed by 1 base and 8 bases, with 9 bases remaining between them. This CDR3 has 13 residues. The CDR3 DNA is TGTGCCAGCAGCCAAGTGGCGGGGTATGAGCAGTTCTTC. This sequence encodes CASSQVAGYEQFF.

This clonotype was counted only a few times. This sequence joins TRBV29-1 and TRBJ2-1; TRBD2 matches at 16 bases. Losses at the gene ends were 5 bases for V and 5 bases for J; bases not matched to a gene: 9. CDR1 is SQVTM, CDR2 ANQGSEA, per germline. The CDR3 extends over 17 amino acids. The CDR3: CSVSGLAGGPNDNEQFF. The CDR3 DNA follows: TGCAGCGTTTCGGGACTAGCGGGAGGGCCGAATGACAATGAGCAGTTCTTC.

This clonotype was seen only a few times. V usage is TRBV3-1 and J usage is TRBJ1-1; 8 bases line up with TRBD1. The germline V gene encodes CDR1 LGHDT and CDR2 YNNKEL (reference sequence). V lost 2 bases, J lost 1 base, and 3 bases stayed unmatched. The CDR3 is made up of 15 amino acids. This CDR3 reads CASSQQGAGNTEAFF. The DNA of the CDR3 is TGTGCCAGCAGCCAACAGGGGGCGGGGAACACTGAAGCTTTCTTT.

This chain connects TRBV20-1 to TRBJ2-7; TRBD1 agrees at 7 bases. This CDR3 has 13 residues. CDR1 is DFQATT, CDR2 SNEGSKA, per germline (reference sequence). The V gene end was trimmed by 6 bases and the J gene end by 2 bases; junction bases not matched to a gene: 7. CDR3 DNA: TGCAGTGCCCACAGGGGCCTACCCTACGAGCAGTACTTC. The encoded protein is CSAHRGLPYEQYF.

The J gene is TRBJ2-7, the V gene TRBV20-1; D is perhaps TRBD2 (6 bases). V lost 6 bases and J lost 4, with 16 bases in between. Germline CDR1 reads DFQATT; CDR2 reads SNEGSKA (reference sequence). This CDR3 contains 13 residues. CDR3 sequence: CSAEPAGRYEQYF. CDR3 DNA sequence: TGCAGTGCCGAGCCGGCAGGGAGGTACGAGCAGTACTTC.

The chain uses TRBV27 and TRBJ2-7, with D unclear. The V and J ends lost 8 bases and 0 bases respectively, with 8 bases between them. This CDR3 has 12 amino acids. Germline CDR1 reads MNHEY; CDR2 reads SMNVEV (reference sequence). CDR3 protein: CASRRSSYEQYF. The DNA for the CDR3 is TGTGCCAGCCGAAGGAGCTCCTACGAGCAGTACTTC.

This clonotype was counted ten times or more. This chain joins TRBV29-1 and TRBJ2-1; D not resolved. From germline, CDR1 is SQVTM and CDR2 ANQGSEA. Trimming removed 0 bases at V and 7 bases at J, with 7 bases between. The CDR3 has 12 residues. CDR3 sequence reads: CSVEDPLNEQFF. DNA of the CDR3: TGCAGCGTTGAAGATCCCCTGAATGAGCAGTTCTTC.

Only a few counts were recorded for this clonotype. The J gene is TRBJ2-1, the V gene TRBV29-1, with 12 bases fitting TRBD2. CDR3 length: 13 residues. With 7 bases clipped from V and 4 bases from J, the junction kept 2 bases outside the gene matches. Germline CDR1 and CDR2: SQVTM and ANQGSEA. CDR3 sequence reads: CSGTSGAYNEQFF. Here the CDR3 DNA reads TGCAGCGGGACTAGCGGGGCTTACAATGAGCAGTTCTTC.

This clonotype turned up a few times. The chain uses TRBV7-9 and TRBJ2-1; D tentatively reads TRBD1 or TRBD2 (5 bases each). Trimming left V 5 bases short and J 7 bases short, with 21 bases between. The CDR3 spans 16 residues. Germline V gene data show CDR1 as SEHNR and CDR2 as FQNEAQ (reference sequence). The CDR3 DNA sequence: TGTGCCAGCAGCGCCCCACGGGACCAAAAGAGGAATGAGCAGTTCTTC. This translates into CASSAPRDQKRNEQFF.

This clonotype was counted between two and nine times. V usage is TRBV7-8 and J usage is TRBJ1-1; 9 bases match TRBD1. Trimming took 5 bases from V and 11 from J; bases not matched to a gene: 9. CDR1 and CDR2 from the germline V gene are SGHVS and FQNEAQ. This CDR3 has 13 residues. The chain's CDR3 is CASSAGQGLWAFF. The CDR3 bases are TGTGCCAGCAGCGCGGGACAGGGTTTGTGGGCTTTCTTT.

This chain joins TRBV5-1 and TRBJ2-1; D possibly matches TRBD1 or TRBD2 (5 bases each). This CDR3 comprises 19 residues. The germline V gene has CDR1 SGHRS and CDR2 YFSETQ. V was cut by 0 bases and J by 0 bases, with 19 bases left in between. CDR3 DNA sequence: TGCGCCAGCAGCTTGGCCCCTGGGGGACGCCAATTCTCCTACAATGAGCAGTTCTTC. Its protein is CASSLAPGGRQFSYNEQFF.

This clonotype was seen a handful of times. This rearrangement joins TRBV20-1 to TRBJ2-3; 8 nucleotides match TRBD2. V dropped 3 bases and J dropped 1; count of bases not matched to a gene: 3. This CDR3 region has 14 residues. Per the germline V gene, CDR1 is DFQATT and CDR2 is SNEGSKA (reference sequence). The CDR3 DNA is TGCAGTGCTAGGGTAGCGGGGCGCACAGATACGCAGTATTTT. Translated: CSARVAGRTDTQYF.

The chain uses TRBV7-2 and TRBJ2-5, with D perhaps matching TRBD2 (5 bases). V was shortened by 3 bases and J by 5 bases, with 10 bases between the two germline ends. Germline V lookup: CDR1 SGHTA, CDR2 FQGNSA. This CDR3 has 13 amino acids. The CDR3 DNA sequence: TGTGCCAGCAGCTTGGCACAGCGGGAGACCCAGTACTTC. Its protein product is CASSLAQRETQYF.

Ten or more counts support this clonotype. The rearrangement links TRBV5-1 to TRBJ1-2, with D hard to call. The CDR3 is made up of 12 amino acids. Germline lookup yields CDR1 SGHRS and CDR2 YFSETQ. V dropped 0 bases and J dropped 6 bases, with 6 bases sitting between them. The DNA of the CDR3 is TGCGCCAGCAGCTTGGATGGGGATGGCTACACCTTC. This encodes CASSLDGDGYTF.